This T cell receptor beta chain was identified during a study of cytomegalovirus exposure and HLA in healthy donors. Study-level information: The approximately 600 first-cohort repertoires shared a platform with the approximately 110 validation repertoires, as reported in a later analysis.

The repertoire was sequenced with immunoSEQ multiplex PCR; TCRdb's copy has only in-frame clones and lacks some. The profile shows 150,000 to 200,000 clones, 75% to 90% of them singletons. Comment on this clone: Its antigen is not identified.

V was cut by 1 base and J by 0 bases, with 22 bases left in between. The CDR3 runs 20 residues. In germline, CDR1 is SGHVS, CDR2 FQNEAQ. Study-level results: Altogether, 150 to 200 TCR beta chains were recorded as cytomegalovirus-associated. Reportedly, diagnosis of cytomegalovirus status by the classifier showed high specificity and sensitivity. A few chains linked to CMV were shown in vitro to be specific for CMV antigens.

The specimen was PBMCs. The chain couples TRBV7-8 to TRBJ2-1, with D unclear. This TCR derives from a woman between 18 and 29 years old in good health and CMV-seronegative. CDR3 in amino acids: CASSLGLRLRRFISYNEQFF. CDR3 sequence (DNA): TGTGCCAGCAGCTTAGGTCTTCGACTTCGCCGATTCATCTCCTACAATGAGCAGTTCTTC. Drawing the rest from reference TRBV7-8 and TRBJ2-1, the complete variable domain is GAGVSQSPRYKVAKRGQDVALRCDPISGHVSLFWYQQALGQGPEFLTYFQNEAQLDKSGLPSDRFFAERPEGSVSTLKIQRTQQEDSAVYLCASSLGLRLRRFISYNEQFFGPGTRLTVL.